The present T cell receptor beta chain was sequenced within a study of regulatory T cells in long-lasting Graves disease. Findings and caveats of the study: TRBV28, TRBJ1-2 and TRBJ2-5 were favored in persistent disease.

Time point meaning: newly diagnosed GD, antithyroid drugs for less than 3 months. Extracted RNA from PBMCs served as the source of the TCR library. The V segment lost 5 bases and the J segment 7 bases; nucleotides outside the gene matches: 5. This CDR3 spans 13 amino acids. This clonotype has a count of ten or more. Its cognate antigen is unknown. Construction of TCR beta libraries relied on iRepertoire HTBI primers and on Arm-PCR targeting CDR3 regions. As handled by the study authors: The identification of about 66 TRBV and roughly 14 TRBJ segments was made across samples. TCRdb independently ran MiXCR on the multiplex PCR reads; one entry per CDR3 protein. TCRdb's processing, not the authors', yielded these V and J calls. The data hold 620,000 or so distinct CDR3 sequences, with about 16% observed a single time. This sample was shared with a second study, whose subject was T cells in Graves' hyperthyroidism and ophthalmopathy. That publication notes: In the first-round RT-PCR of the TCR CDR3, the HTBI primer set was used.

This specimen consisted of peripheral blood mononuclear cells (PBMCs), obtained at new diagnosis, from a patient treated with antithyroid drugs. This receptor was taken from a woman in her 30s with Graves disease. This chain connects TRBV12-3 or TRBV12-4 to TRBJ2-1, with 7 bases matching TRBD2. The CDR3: CASSRTRPNEQFF. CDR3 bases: TGTGCCAGCAGTCGGACTAGGCCGAATGAGCAGTTCTTC.